This T cell receptor (beta chain) was sequenced in a study of radiotherapy plus CTLA-4 blockade in lung cancer. Study-wide findings and caveats: Per reports, early blood T cell clone dynamics, plus interferon-beta, forecast response most strongly. TCR clones of tumor origin grew in blood after radiotherapy plus ipilimumab.

In chemo-refractory metastatic non-small-cell lung cancer, patients got ipilimumab CTLA-4 blockade together with focal radiation. As regards this clone: The antigen is unknown.

This table comes from immunoSEQ multiplex PCR, and its TCRdb copy is limited to in-frame clones, with some not included. The table has about 59,000 clones, approximately 65% seen once; the top ten hold 6.5% to 9.5%. The CDR3 totals 13 residues. Per germline, CDR1 SGHRS and CDR2 YFSETQ. After removal of 0 bases from V and 12 bases from J, the junction contained 4 bases not matched to a gene. The sample consisted of peripheral blood, taken from a patient treated with radiotherapy plus ipilimumab. The rearrangement uses TRBV5-1 and TRBJ2-4, with 9 bases matching TRBD2. This TCR was sampled from a human donor with non-small cell lung cancer whose response to radiotherapy plus ipilimumab could not be evaluated. The CDR3 loop is CASSLEGLASQYF. DNA of the CDR3: TGCGCCAGCAGCTTGGAGGGACTAGCCAGTCAGTACTTC.